The 12 T cell receptor beta chains below come from one sample, sequenced in a study of blood T cell repertoires in COVID-19. Libraries were prepared by immunoSEQ multiplex PCR; TCRdb keeps only in-frame clonotypes and omits some of them. The sample yields hundreds of thousands of clones, nearly 90% seen once. Sequenced input: PBMCs or T cells enriched from blood (not recorded which). These receptor sequences come from a woman aged 25-40 years who had recovered from COVID-19.

This chain joins TRBV2 and TRBJ2-5; TRBD1 agrees at 8 bases. J gave up 4 bases and V 7 bases, and 8 bases lay outside the gene matches. The CDR3 loop spans 14 amino acids. Per the germline V gene, CDR1 is SNHLY and CDR2 is FYNNEI. This CDR3 reads CASMQTGGRETQYF. CDR3 DNA sequence: TGTGCCAGCATGCAAACAGGGGGTCGAGAGACCCAGTACTTC.

The chain uses TRBV5-1 and TRBJ2-2; 11 bases are shared with TRBD2. This CDR3 spans 19 amino acids. The V gene end was trimmed by 1 base and the J gene end by 2 bases; junction bases not matched to a gene: 10. Germline V gene data show CDR1 as SGHRS and CDR2 as YFSETQ. The CDR3 here is CASSLSGLRLAGNTGELFF. CDR3 DNA sequence: TGCGCCAGCAGCTTGTCGGGCCTTCGACTAGCGGGAAACACCGGGGAGCTGTTTTTT.

V usage is TRBV10-2 and J usage is TRBJ2-2; a weak D match, TRBD2 (6 bases). Trimming cost V 0 bases and J 0 bases, with 14 bases left between them. The CDR3 sequence is 18 residues long. Germline loops: CDR1 WSHSY, CDR2 SAAADI. CDR3 loop: CASSESGSGDANTGELFF. In DNA form, the CDR3 reads TGCGCCAGCAGTGAGTCAGGTAGCGGTGACGCGAACACCGGGGAGCTGTTTTTT.

This sequence joins TRBV18 and TRBJ1-1, with 9 bases matching TRBD1. V trimming: 2 bases; J trimming: 3 bases; junction bases outside the gene matches: 7. This CDR3 has 16 amino acids. Germline-derived CDR1 and CDR2 are KGHSH and LQKENI. The CDR3 reads CASSPFRDREDTEAFF. DNA for the CDR3: TGTGCCAGCTCACCATTCAGGGACAGGGAGGACACTGAAGCTTTCTTT.

This chain joins TRBV27 and TRBJ1-3; D gene uncertain. Germline V lookup: CDR1 MNHEY, CDR2 SMNVEV (reference sequence). V was shortened by 6 bases and J by 3 bases, with 9 bases between the two germline ends. The CDR3 has 13 amino acids. CDR3 nucleotide sequence: TGTGCCAGCAGAAAGGGAGGTGGAAACACCATATATTTT. Translation gives CASRKGGGNTIYF.

The genes are TRBV5-8 and TRBJ2-5; 9 nucleotides agree with TRBD2. CDR1 SGHTS and CDR2 YDEGEE come from the germline V gene. V trimming: 1 base; J trimming: 2 bases; junction bases outside the gene matches: 6. This CDR3 contains 16 residues. The CDR3 nucleotides read TGTGCCAGCAGCTTGAATTGGCTAGCGGGACAAGAGACCCAGTACTTC. Translated, it gives CASSLNWLAGQETQYF.

The chain links TRBV6-5 to TRBJ1-3, with a possible D match to TRBD1 (5 bases). The V end was cut by 6 bases, the J end by 0 bases, with 12 bases between. Germline V gene sequence: CDR1 MNHEY, CDR2 SVGAGI. The CDR3 covers 15 residues. CDR3: CASSRGVSSGNTIYF. CDR3 coding DNA: TGTGCCAGCAGCCGGGGGGTGAGCTCTGGAAACACCATATATTTT.

This clone was seen only once. The genes are TRBV12-5 and TRBJ1-3; D unclear. The CDR3 loop spans 20 amino acids. Germline CDR1 LGHNT, CDR2 FRNRAP. Deletions cut 1 base from V and 0 bases from J, with 22 bases between. The CDR3 loop is CASGLEGPHLRNTSGNTIYF. The CDR3 nucleotides are TGTGCTAGTGGTTTGGAAGGCCCCCACCTGCGGAACACCTCTGGAAACACCATATATTTT. Based on the CDR3 plus reference TRBV12-5 and TRBJ1-3, the full variable domain is DARVTQTPRHKVTEMGQEVTMRCQPILGHNTVFWYRQTMMQGLELLAYFRNRAPLDDSGMPKDRFSAEMPDATLATLKIQPSEPRDSAVYFCASGLEGPHLRNTSGNTIYFGEGSWLTVV.

The chain is built from TRBV2 and TRBJ2-1; TRBD1 might be the D (6 bases). Germline V gene lookup returns CDR1 SNHLY and CDR2 FYNNEI. V lost 5 bases, J lost 0 bases, and 11 bases lay in between. The CDR3 is 15 amino acids. The chain's CDR3 is CASSTGISSYNEQFF. DNA of the CDR3: TGTGCCAGCAGTACAGGGATTAGCTCCTACAATGAGCAGTTCTTC.

The chain links TRBV5-4 to TRBJ1-6, with D unclear. In germline, CDR1 is SGHNT, CDR2 YYREEE (reference sequence). CDR3 length: 14 amino acids. V lost 2 bases and J 6 bases, leaving 9 bases between the germline ends. The CDR3 nucleotides read TGTGCCAGCAGCTTTGAGCCAACTAATTCACCCCTCCACTTT. Its translation is CASSFEPTNSPLHF. The complete variable domain, with remaining parts taken from reference TRBV5-4 and TRBJ1-6, reads ETGVTQSPTHLIKTRGQQVTLRCSSQSGHNTVSWYQQALGQGPQFIFQYYREEENGRGNFPPRFSGLQFPNYSSELNVNALELDDSALYLCASSFEPTNSPLHFGNGTRLTVT.

The J gene is TRBJ2-1, the V gene TRBV5-6; 8 nucleotides line up with TRBD2. The CDR3 is made up of 15 amino acids. Germline-derived CDR1 and CDR2 are SGHDT and YYEEEE. V trimming: 7 bases; J trimming: 4 bases; junction bases outside the gene matches: 10. This CDR3 reads CASLTTSGSYNEQFF. The CDR3 nucleotides read TGTGCCAGCTTGACCACGAGCGGGAGTTACAATGAGCAGTTCTTC.

V is TRBV27 and J is TRBJ2-7, with a tentative D call TRBD2 (7 bases). The CDR3 consists of 12 residues. The ends were cut back, 3 bases at V and 12 bases at J, with 15 bases in the middle. Germline loops: CDR1 MNHEY, CDR2 SMNVEV (reference sequence). This CDR3 is CASSFVGGRRYF. In nucleotides, the CDR3 is TGTGCCAGCAGTTTCGTCGGGGGGCGACGGTACTTC.